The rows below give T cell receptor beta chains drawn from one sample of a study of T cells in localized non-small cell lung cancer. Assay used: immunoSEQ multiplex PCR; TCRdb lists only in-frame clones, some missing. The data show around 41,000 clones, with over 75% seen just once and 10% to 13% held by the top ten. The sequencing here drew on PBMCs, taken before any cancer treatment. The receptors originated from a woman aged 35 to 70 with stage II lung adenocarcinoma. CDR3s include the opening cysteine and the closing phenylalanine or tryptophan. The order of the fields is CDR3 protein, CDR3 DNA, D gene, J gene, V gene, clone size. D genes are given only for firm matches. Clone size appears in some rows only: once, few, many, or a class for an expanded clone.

CDR3aa: CASSLAGQGYEQYF
CDR3nt: TGTGCCAGCAGCTTAGCGGGGCAGGGCTACGAGCAGTACTTC
d_gene: -
j_gene: TRBJ2-7
v_gene: TRBV7-6
abundance: -

CDR3aa: CARSLDGRASKQFF
CDR3nt: TGTGCCAGAAGCTTGGACGGGAGGGCCAGCAAGCAGTTCTTC
d_gene: TRBD2
j_gene: TRBJ2-1
v_gene: TRBV5-3
abundance: -

CDR3aa: CASSEGLAAAEQYF
CDR3nt: TGTGCCAGCAGCGAAGGGCTAGCTGCAGCCGAGCAGTACTTC
d_gene: -
j_gene: TRBJ2-7
v_gene: TRBV27
abundance: -

CDR3aa: CASSLGGTGELFF
CDR3nt: TGTGCCAGCAGCTTAGGGGGCACCGGGGAGCTGTTTTTT
d_gene: -
j_gene: TRBJ2-2
v_gene: TRBV7-2
abundance: -

CDR3aa: CASGLVHWGTLSSNQPQHF
CDR3nt: TGTGCTAGTGGTTTGGTACACTGGGGGACGTTATCTAGCAATCAGCCCCAGCATTTT
d_gene: -
j_gene: TRBJ1-5
v_gene: TRBV12-5
abundance: few

CDR3aa: CASSPSGDLRNEQFF
CDR3nt: TGTGCCAGCAGCCCTAGCGGGGACCTTAGGAATGAGCAGTTCTTC
d_gene: TRBD2
j_gene: TRBJ2-1
v_gene: TRBV28
abundance: once

CDR3aa: CATSRSNTEAFF
CDR3nt: TGTGCCACCAGCAGGAGTAACACTGAAGCTTTCTTT
d_gene: -
j_gene: TRBJ1-1
v_gene: TRBV15
abundance: -

CDR3aa: CVRSIQGWNYGYTF
CDR3nt: TGTGTCAGAAGCATACAGGGGTGGAACTATGGCTACACCTTC
d_gene: -
j_gene: TRBJ1-2
v_gene: TRBV7-5
abundance: -

CDR3aa: CASSEIGGLNSPLHF
CDR3nt: TGCGCCAGCAGTGAGATTGGGGGGCTTAATTCACCCCTCCACTTT
d_gene: -
j_gene: TRBJ1-6
v_gene: TRBV10-2
abundance: -

CDR3aa: CASSDFGGQAVYGYTF
CDR3nt: TGTGCCAGCAGTGACTTTGGGGGGCAAGCGGTTTATGGCTACACCTTC
d_gene: -
j_gene: TRBJ1-2
v_gene: TRBV2
abundance: -

CDR3aa: CSVVRDGSEQFF
CDR3nt: TGCAGCGTTGTCAGGGACGGGAGTGAGCAGTTCTTC
d_gene: -
j_gene: TRBJ2-1
v_gene: TRBV29-1
abundance: -

CDR3aa: CATSRVLGSTDTQYF
CDR3nt: TGTGCCACCAGCAGAGTGCTAGGATCGACAGATACGCAGTATTTT
d_gene: -
j_gene: TRBJ2-3
v_gene: TRBV15
abundance: once

CDR3aa: CASSTLMGQGSSETQYF
CDR3nt: TGTGCCAGCAGCACCCTCATGGGACAGGGGAGCTCGGAGACCCAGTACTTC
d_gene: TRBD1
j_gene: TRBJ2-5
v_gene: TRBV7-9
abundance: -

CDR3aa: CASRRVRGQETQYF
CDR3nt: TGTGCCAGCAGGAGGGTGAGGGGGCAAGAGACCCAGTACTTC
d_gene: -
j_gene: TRBJ2-5
v_gene: TRBV27
abundance: -

CDR3aa: CASSILESGGSNQPQHF
CDR3nt: TGTGCCAGTAGTATTTTGGAATCAGGGGGGAGCAATCAGCCCCAGCATTTT
d_gene: TRBD1
j_gene: TRBJ1-5
v_gene: TRBV19
abundance: -

CDR3aa: CSVQSGGGSNEQFF
CDR3nt: TGCAGCGTTCAGAGCGGGGGAGGGAGCAATGAGCAGTTCTTC
d_gene: TRBD2
j_gene: TRBJ2-1
v_gene: TRBV29-1
abundance: -

CDR3aa: CATDRLYGYTF
CDR3nt: TGTGCCACCGATCGCCTTTATGGCTACACCTTC
d_gene: -
j_gene: TRBJ1-2
v_gene: TRBV28
abundance: -

CDR3aa: CASSELSEQYF
CDR3nt: TGTGCCAGCAGTGAGTTATCCGAGCAGTACTTC
d_gene: -
j_gene: TRBJ2-7
v_gene: TRBV2
abundance: -

CDR3aa: CASRDPGAGGYTF
CDR3nt: TGTGCCAGCAGAGATCCGGGGGCGGGTGGCTACACCTTC
d_gene: -
j_gene: TRBJ1-2
v_gene: TRBV27
abundance: few

CDR3aa: CASSPGTGKADTQYF
CDR3nt: TGTGCCAGCTCACCAGGGACAGGGAAGGCAGATACGCAGTATTTT
d_gene: TRBD1
j_gene: TRBJ2-3
v_gene: TRBV18
abundance: -

CDR3aa: CASSQGGAYGYTF
CDR3nt: TGTGCCAGCAGTCAGGGGGGGGCGTATGGCTACACCTTC
d_gene: TRBD1
j_gene: TRBJ1-2
v_gene: TRBV6-1
abundance: -

CDR3aa: CASSFGAGVNEQFF
CDR3nt: TGTGCCAGCAGCTTCGGAGCGGGAGTCAATGAGCAGTTCTTC
d_gene: TRBD2
j_gene: TRBJ2-1
v_gene: TRBV7-9
abundance: -

CDR3aa: CASSDTQAPNTGELFF
CDR3nt: TGTGCCAGCAGTGACACTCAAGCGCCGAACACCGGGGAGCTGTTTTTT
d_gene: -
j_gene: TRBJ2-2
v_gene: TRBV6-4
abundance: -

CDR3aa: CASTVSGDRETQYF
CDR3nt: TGTGCCAGCACCGTTAGCGGAGACAGAGAGACCCAGTACTTC
d_gene: -
j_gene: TRBJ2-5
v_gene: TRBV7-2
abundance: -

CDR3aa: CASSLSADLSYNEQFF
CDR3nt: TGTGCCAGCAGTTTGTCCGCTGACCTCTCCTACAATGAGCAGTTCTTC
d_gene: -
j_gene: TRBJ2-1
v_gene: TRBV5-4
abundance: -

CDR3aa: CASSLVRPYEQYF
CDR3nt: TGTGCCAGCAGTTTAGTCAGGCCTTACGAGCAGTACTTC
d_gene: -
j_gene: TRBJ2-7
v_gene: TRBV28
abundance: -

CDR3aa: CASSNPLARGHYEQYF
CDR3nt: TGTGCCAGCAGCAATCCTCTGGCCAGGGGACACTACGAGCAGTACTTC
d_gene: -
j_gene: TRBJ2-7
v_gene: TRBV21-1
abundance: -

CDR3aa: CASSTDRATTYNEQFF
CDR3nt: TGCGCCAGCAGCACCGACAGGGCCACAACTTACAATGAGCAGTTCTTC
d_gene: TRBD1
j_gene: TRBJ2-1
v_gene: TRBV5-1
abundance: -

CDR3aa: CASSYLGASTDTQYF
CDR3nt: TGTGCCAGCAGTTACCTGGGGGCCAGCACAGATACGCAGTATTTT
d_gene: -
j_gene: TRBJ2-3
v_gene: TRBV6-6
abundance: -

CDR3aa: CASSPDSTYTEAFF
CDR3nt: TGTGCCAGTAGCCCCGACAGCACCTACACTGAAGCTTTCTTT
d_gene: -
j_gene: TRBJ1-1
v_gene: TRBV19
abundance: -

CDR3aa: CASSLFFGTGAYEQYF
CDR3nt: TGTGCCAGCAGTTTGTTCTTCGGGACAGGGGCCTACGAGCAGTACTTC
d_gene: TRBD1
j_gene: TRBJ2-7
v_gene: TRBV28
abundance: -

CDR3aa: CASRRQLNEKLFF
CDR3nt: TGTGCCAGCAGACGGCAGCTTAATGAAAAACTGTTTTTT
d_gene: -
j_gene: TRBJ1-4
v_gene: TRBV28
abundance: few

CDR3aa: CASSLGRVDTEAFF
CDR3nt: TGCGCCAGCAGCTTGGGTAGGGTGGACACTGAAGCTTTCTTT
d_gene: -
j_gene: TRBJ1-1
v_gene: TRBV5-1
abundance: -

CDR3aa: CASRNSGGQGSYEQYF
CDR3nt: TGTGCCAGCAGGAACTCCGGTGGACAGGGCTCCTACGAGCAGTACTTC
d_gene: TRBD1
j_gene: TRBJ2-7
v_gene: TRBV28
abundance: -

CDR3aa: CASSGGAGVNAEAFF
CDR3nt: TGTGCCAGCAGCGGAGGGGCAGGGGTGAACGCTGAAGCTTTCTTT
d_gene: -
j_gene: TRBJ1-1
v_gene: TRBV5-4
abundance: -

CDR3aa: CASNHFQSGELFF
CDR3nt: TGTGCCAGTAACCACTTCCAGAGCGGGGAGCTGTTTTTT
d_gene: -
j_gene: TRBJ2-2
v_gene: TRBV19
abundance: -

CDR3aa: CAGQGAEGTEAFF
CDR3nt: TGTGCTGGACAGGGGGCGGAGGGCACTGAAGCTTTCTTT
d_gene: TRBD1
j_gene: TRBJ1-1
v_gene: TRBV28
abundance: -

CDR3aa: CASSLPDSMNTEAFF
CDR3nt: TGTGCCAGCAGTCTACCCGACAGCATGAACACTGAAGCTTTCTTT
d_gene: -
j_gene: TRBJ1-1
v_gene: TRBV28
abundance: -

CDR3aa: CASSLQRTGELFF
CDR3nt: TGTGCCAGCAGTCTACAGAGAACTGGGGAGCTGTTTTTT
d_gene: -
j_gene: TRBJ2-2
v_gene: TRBV28
abundance: -

CDR3aa: CASSFSGTSMTGELFF
CDR3nt: TGTGCCAGCAGCTTCTCCGGGACTAGCATGACCGGGGAGCTGTTTTTT
d_gene: TRBD2
j_gene: TRBJ2-2
v_gene: TRBV7-2
abundance: -

CDR3aa: CASKIAGDPYEQYF
CDR3nt: TGCGCCAGCAAAATAGCGGGGGACCCCTACGAGCAGTACTTC
d_gene: TRBD2
j_gene: TRBJ2-7
v_gene: TRBV5-1
abundance: -

CDR3aa: CAISDGNSVSSYEQYF
CDR3nt: TGTGCCATCAGTGACGGGAACAGCGTATCTTCCTACGAGCAGTACTTC
d_gene: -
j_gene: TRBJ2-7
v_gene: TRBV10-3
abundance: -

CDR3aa: CASSSIDTGELFF
CDR3nt: TGTGCCAGCAGCTCTATTGACACCGGGGAGCTGTTTTTT
d_gene: -
j_gene: TRBJ2-2
v_gene: TRBV7-3
abundance: -

CDR3aa: CASSSEGTLNTEAFF
CDR3nt: TGTGCCAGCAGCTCCGAAGGTACACTGAACACTGAAGCTTTCTTT
d_gene: -
j_gene: TRBJ1-1
v_gene: TRBV5-8
abundance: few

CDR3aa: CASKELAGGLGTYEQYF
CDR3nt: TGTGCCAGCAAGGAACTAGCGGGAGGCCTTGGAACCTACGAGCAGTACTTC
d_gene: TRBD2
j_gene: TRBJ2-7
v_gene: TRBV7-8
abundance: -

CDR3aa: CASSLLTGGGEQYF
CDR3nt: TGTGCCAGCAGCTTGTTGACAGGAGGCGGCGAGCAGTACTTC
d_gene: -
j_gene: TRBJ2-7
v_gene: TRBV7-7
abundance: -

CDR3aa: CASSEAWQREQYF
CDR3nt: TGTGCCAGCAGTGAAGCGTGGCAGCGTGAGCAGTACTTC
d_gene: -
j_gene: TRBJ2-7
v_gene: TRBV6-1
abundance: -

CDR3aa: CASSINQGANNSPLHF
CDR3nt: TGTGCCAGTAGTATTAATCAGGGGGCGAATAATTCACCCCTCCACTTT
d_gene: TRBD1
j_gene: TRBJ1-6
v_gene: TRBV19
abundance: -

CDR3aa: CASSLGVGRTVDGYTF
CDR3nt: TGTGCCAGCAGCTTAGGGGTCGGGAGGACGGTTGATGGCTACACCTTC
d_gene: -
j_gene: TRBJ1-2
v_gene: TRBV7-9
abundance: -

CDR3aa: CSVDFWGEASYNEQFF
CDR3nt: TGCAGCGTTGATTTCTGGGGGGAGGCTAGTTACAATGAGCAGTTCTTC
d_gene: -
j_gene: TRBJ2-1
v_gene: TRBV29-1
abundance: -

CDR3aa: CATAGDRGLGNTIYF
CDR3nt: TGTGCCACCGCGGGGGACAGGGGGCTCGGAAACACCATATATTTT
d_gene: TRBD1
j_gene: TRBJ1-3
v_gene: TRBV6-5
abundance: -

CDR3aa: CASSPRREEQFF
CDR3nt: TGTGCCAGCAGCCCCAGGAGGGAGGAGCAGTTCTTC
d_gene: -
j_gene: TRBJ2-1
v_gene: TRBV5-8
abundance: -

CDR3aa: CASSWRGTGGDEQYF
CDR3nt: TGTGCCAGCAGTTGGAGAGGGACAGGGGGCGACGAGCAGTACTTC
d_gene: TRBD1
j_gene: TRBJ2-7
v_gene: TRBV28
abundance: -

CDR3aa: CASSPPSTQYQFF
CDR3nt: TGTGCCAGCAGTCCCCCGAGTACACAGTATCAGTTCTTC
d_gene: -
j_gene: TRBJ2-1
v_gene: TRBV28
abundance: -

CDR3aa: CASSLVGGRPSGANVLTF
CDR3nt: TGTGCCAGCAGCTTAGTCGGGGGTCGACCCTCTGGGGCCAACGTCCTGACTTTC
d_gene: -
j_gene: TRBJ2-6
v_gene: TRBV7-6
abundance: few